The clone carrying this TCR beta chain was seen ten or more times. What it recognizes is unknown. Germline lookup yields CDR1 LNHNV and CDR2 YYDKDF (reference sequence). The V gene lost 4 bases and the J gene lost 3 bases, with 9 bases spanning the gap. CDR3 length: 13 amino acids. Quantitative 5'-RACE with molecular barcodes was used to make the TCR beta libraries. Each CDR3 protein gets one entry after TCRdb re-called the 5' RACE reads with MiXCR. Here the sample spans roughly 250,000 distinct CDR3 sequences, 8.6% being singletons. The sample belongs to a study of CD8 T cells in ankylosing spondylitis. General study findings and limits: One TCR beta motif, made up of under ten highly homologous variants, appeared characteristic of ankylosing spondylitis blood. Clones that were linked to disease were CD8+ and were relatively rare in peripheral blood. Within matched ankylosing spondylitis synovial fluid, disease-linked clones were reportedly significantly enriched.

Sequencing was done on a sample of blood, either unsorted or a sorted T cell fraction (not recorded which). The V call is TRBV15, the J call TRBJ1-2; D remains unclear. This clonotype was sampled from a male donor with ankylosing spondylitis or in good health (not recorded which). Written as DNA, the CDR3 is TGTGCCACCAGCAATCGGAATCACTATGGCTACACCTTC. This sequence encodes CATSNRNHYGYTF.